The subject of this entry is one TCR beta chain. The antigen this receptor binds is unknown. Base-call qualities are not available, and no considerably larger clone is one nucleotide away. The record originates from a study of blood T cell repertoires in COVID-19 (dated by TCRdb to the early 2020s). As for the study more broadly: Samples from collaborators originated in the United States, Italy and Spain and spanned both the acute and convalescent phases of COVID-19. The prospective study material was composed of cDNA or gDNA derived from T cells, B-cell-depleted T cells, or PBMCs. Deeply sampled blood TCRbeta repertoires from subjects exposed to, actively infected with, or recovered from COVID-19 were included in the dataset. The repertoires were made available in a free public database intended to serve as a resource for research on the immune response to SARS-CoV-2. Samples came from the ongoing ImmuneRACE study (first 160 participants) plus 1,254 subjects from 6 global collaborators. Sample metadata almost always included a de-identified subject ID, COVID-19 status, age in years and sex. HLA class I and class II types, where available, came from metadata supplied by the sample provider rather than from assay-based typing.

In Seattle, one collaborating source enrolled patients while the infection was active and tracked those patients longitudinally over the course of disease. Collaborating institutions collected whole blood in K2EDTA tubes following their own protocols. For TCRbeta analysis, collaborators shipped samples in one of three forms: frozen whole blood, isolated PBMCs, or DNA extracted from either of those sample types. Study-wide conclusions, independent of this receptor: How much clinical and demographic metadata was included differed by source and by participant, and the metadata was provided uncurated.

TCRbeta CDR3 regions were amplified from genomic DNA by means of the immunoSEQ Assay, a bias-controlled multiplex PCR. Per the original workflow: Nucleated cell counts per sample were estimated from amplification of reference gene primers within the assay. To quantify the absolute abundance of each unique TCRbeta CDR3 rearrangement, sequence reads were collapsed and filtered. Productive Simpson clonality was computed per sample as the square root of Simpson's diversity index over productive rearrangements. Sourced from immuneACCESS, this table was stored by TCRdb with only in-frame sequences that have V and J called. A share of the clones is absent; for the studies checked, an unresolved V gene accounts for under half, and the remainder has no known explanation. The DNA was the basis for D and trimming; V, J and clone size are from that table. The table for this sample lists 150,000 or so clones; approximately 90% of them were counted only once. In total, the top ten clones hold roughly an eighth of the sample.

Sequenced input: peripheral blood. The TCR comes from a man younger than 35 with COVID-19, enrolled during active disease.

The DNA sequence is as follows: TGTGCCAGCACCCCACCTAGCGGGGATCCCTACGAGCAGTACTTC. This gives the protein CASTPPSGDPYEQYF. Recombination connected TRBV7-9 to TRBJ2-7; TRBD2 agrees with 9 junctional bases. CDR1 and CDR2, looked up from the germline V gene (reference sequence), are SEHNR and FQNEAQ. Including the terminal cysteine and phenylalanine, the CDR3 comprises 15 residues. Only the CDR3 DNA stays, 45 bases, in frame from base 1. V is trimmed back by 7 bases and J by 2 bases, and the junction contains 9 bases that no gene match accounts for.